Included here is one T cell receptor (beta chain) sequence, with context. What it recognizes is unknown. The sample is drawn from a study of vaccination and CD4 T cells after COVID-19. CDR3 length equals 10 residues. V shed 6 bases and J shed 4 bases, with 4 bases lying between them. Germline CDR1 MNHNS, CDR2 SASEGT. The treatment denotes: approximately 9-day PBMC culture with coronavirus spike peptide pools or control peptides (ViraFEST assay). The Oncomine TCR Beta short-read assay was applied to DNA of cultured CD4+ T cells. MiXCR, applied by TCRdb to the PCR reads, yields one record per CDR3 protein. The sample comprises about 14,000 distinct CDR3 sequences, around 56% of which are singletons, and approximately 12% rests with the top ten.

The source material was CD4+ T cells from blood, cultured in vitro. This sequence joins TRBV6-1 and TRBJ2-7; D unclear. This TCR derives from a human donor who had recovered from COVID-19. CDR3 in amino acids: CASRSYEQYF. The DNA of the CDR3 is TGTGCCAGCAGGAGTTACGAGCAGTACTTC.